The rows below give T cell receptor beta chains drawn from one sample of a study of T cells in Graves' hyperthyroidism and ophthalmopathy. TCRdb reprocessed the multiplex PCR reads with MiXCR, giving one entry per CDR3 protein. In the table there are some 400,000 distinct CDR3 sequences, approximately 19% of which are singletons. The sample consisted of blood. These receptors came from a woman younger than 30 with Graves' hyperthyroidism. CDR3s include the opening cysteine and the closing phenylalanine or tryptophan. The D gene is left open where the match is weak. Not every row has a clone size; where given, it reads once, few, many or a size class.

many - TRBJ2-4 TRBV20-1 CSAGGRQLAKNIQYF TGCAGTGCTGGGGGACGCCAACTCGCCAAAAACATTCAGTACTTC
- - TRBJ2-2 TRBV11-2 CASSSSPAGELFF TGTGCCAGCAGCTCCAGCCCGGCCGGGGAGCTGTTTTTT
many TRBD1 TRBJ1-1 TRBV24-1 CATSDLGQGEAFF TGTGCCACCAGTGATCTCGGACAGGGAGAAGCTTTCTTT
- - TRBJ2-7 TRBV6-1 CASNEGTYEQYF TGTGCCAGCAATGAGGGAACCTACGAGCAGTACTTC
- - TRBJ2-7 TRBV9 CASSATLDPGLYF TGTGCCAGCAGCGCAACATTGGACCCAGGGCTGTACTTC
many TRBD2 TRBJ2-7 TRBV10-3 CAINAGTSASYEQYF TGTGCCATCAATGCCGGGACTAGCGCTTCCTACGAGCAGTACTTC
many - TRBJ2-7 TRBV13 CASSPWAYEQYF TGTGCCAGCAGCCCGTGGGCCTACGAGCAGTACTTC
many - TRBJ1-1 TRBV20-1 CSARDIGAVTEAFF TGCAGTGCTAGAGATATAGGGGCGGTGACTGAAGCTTTCTTT
- TRBD1 TRBJ1-2 TRBV10-3 CAIRHDREDGYTF TGTGCCATCAGACATGACAGGGAGGATGGCTACACCTTC
many - TRBJ1-5 TRBV28 CASSLYVDSRNQPQHF TGTGCCAGCAGTTTATACGTCGACAGTAGGAACCAGCCCCAGCATTTT
- - TRBJ2-2 TRBV27 CASSSTFSTGELFF TGTGCCAGCAGCTCGACCTTTTCCACCGGGGAGCTGTTTTTT
many - TRBJ2-2 TRBV9 CASSPKLATAGELFF TGTGCCAGCAGCCCGAAGCTAGCGACGGCCGGGGAGCTGTTTTTT
few TRBD1 TRBJ1-5 TRBV20-1 CSAYGQGAGERGNQPQHF TGCAGTGCTTACGGACAGGGGGCCGGAGAGAGGGGCAATCAGCCCCAGCATTTT
- - TRBJ2-5 TRBV12-3/TRBV12-4 CASSFGGHGGRAETQYF TGTGCCAGCAGTTTTGGAGGGCACGGAGGTCGGGCCGAGACCCAGTACTTC
many - TRBJ1-2 TRBV6-1 CASSELSGGVSGYTF TGTGCCAGCAGTGAACTGAGTGGGGGTGTCTCTGGCTACACCTTC
few - TRBJ1-6 TRBV6-1 CASSPTTVSSYNSPLHF TGTGCCAGCAGTCCTACGACAGTAAGCTCCTATAATTCACCCCTCCACTTT
few TRBD2 TRBJ2-1 TRBV20-1 CSATPGTSVYNEQFF TGCAGTGCTACTCCCGGGACTAGCGTCTACAATGAGCAGTTCTTC
many - TRBJ1-1 TRBV15 CATSRLTRQEAFF TGTGCCACCAGCAGATTGACCAGACAGGAAGCTTTCTTT
few - TRBJ2-1 TRBV12-3/TRBV12-4 CASSFRLPGYNEQFF TGTGCCAGCAGTTTTCGCCTTCCCGGTTACAATGAGCAGTTCTTC
many TRBD1 TRBJ1-2 TRBV6-1 CASSEGTGGAGGYTF TGTGCCAGCAGCGAGGGGACAGGGGGCGCGGGTGGCTACACCTTC
many - TRBJ1-2 TRBV12-3/TRBV12-4 CASSPGPRLRGGYTF TGTGCCAGCAGTCCGGGACCCCGGTTAAGAGGTGGCTACACCTTC
- TRBD1 TRBJ2-2 TRBV20-1 CSARGPGPAGELFF TGCAGTGCAAGGGGGCCGGGTCCCGCCGGGGAGCTGTTTTTT
few - TRBJ2-2 TRBV25-1 CATQHGELFF TGTGCCACCCAGCACGGGGAGCTGTTTTTT
many - TRBJ2-5 TRBV5-1 CASSAGQSGETQYF TGCGCCAGCAGCGCGGGACAATCGGGGGAGACCCAGTACTTC
- TRBD1 TRBJ2-4 TRBV6-1 CASSGGTGDFGIQYF TGTGCCAGCAGTGGTGGGACAGGCGACTTTGGCATTCAGTACTTC
few - TRBJ2-5 TRBV29-1 CSVVGHLQETQYF TGCAGCGTGGTGGGACACCTGCAAGAGACCCAGTACTTC
many TRBD1 TRBJ2-5 TRBV9 CASSVQGASQETQYF TGTGCCAGCAGCGTACAGGGGGCCTCCCAAGAGACCCAGTACTTC
many TRBD1 TRBJ1-2 TRBV6-1 CASSRGQGAITF TGTGCCAGCAGTAGAGGACAGGGGGCTATCACCTTC
many - TRBJ1-1 TRBV28 CASSLGRVSEAFF TGTGCCAGCAGTTTGGGGAGGGTCTCTGAAGCTTTCTTT
many - TRBJ1-2 TRBV11-2 CASSLWGYGGYTF TGTGCCAGCAGCCTGTGGGGGTATGGCGGCTACACCTTC
many TRBD1 TRBJ1-1 TRBV15 CATGKGALNTEAFF TGTGCCACCGGCAAGGGGGCTTTGAACACTGAAGCTTTCTTT
many - TRBJ2-7 TRBV3-1 CASSGWGISYEQYF TGTGCCAGCAGCGGGTGGGGGATCAGCTACGAGCAGTACTTC
many - TRBJ2-2 TRBV12-3/TRBV12-4 CASSFFGELFF TGTGCCAGCAGTTTCTTCGGGGAGCTGTTTTTT
many - TRBJ1-1 TRBV24-1 CATSGGADTEAFF TGTGCCACCAGTGGTGGGGCGGACACTGAAGCTTTCTTT
many - TRBJ2-7 TRBV18 CASSPDAAYEQYF TGTGCCAGCTCACCAGACGCGGCCTACGAGCAGTACTTC
many - TRBJ2-3 TRBV12-3/TRBV12-4 CASSFGPAQTSGDTQYF TGTGCCAGCAGTTTCGGCCCCGCTCAGACCTCAGGAGATACGCAGTATTTT
- - TRBJ1-2 TRBV6-1 CASRHGTDNYGYTF TGTGCCAGCAGGCATGGGACGGATAACTATGGCTACACCTTC
many - TRBJ2-7 TRBV7-9 CASSLAMGATYEQYF TGTGCCAGCAGCTTAGCAATGGGGGCCACCTACGAGCAGTACTTC
many - TRBJ2-2 TRBV30 CAWSLNTGELFF TGTGCCTGGAGCCTGAACACCGGGGAGCTGTTTTTT
many - TRBJ2-7 TRBV6-1 CASSISPGRNYEQYF TGTGCCAGCAGTATTAGTCCGGGCCGAAACTACGAGCAGTACTTC
- - TRBJ1-5 TRBV28 CASSFSFGRSVDQPQHF TGTGCCAGCAGTTTTAGTTTCGGGAGGAGCGTTGATCAGCCCCAGCATTTT
- - TRBJ2-7 TRBV12-3/TRBV12-4 CASSPGNQVEQYF TGTGCCAGCAGTCCAGGGAATCAGGTCGAGCAGTACTTC
many - TRBJ2-7 TRBV6-1 CASSEAMGYEQYF TGTGCCAGCAGTGAAGCAATGGGATACGAGCAGTACTTC
many TRBD1 TRBJ1-1 TRBV13 CASSIDREVLTEAFF TGTGCCAGCAGCATAGACAGGGAGGTGTTGACTGAAGCTTTCTTT
many TRBD1 TRBJ1-1 TRBV6-1 CASRLTGSVTEAFF TGTGCCAGCAGGTTGACAGGGAGTGTGACTGAAGCTTTCTTT
many - TRBJ1-2 TRBV5-1 CASARGEGGYTF TGCGCCAGCGCCCGAGGGGAGGGCGGCTACACCTTC
- - TRBJ2-7 TRBV5-1 CASSRQTDDYEQYF TGCGCCAGCAGCCGTCAGACAGATGACTACGAGCAGTACTTC
- TRBD1 TRBJ2-7 TRBV5-1 CASSFPDRATIYEQYF TGCGCCAGCAGCTTCCCGGACAGGGCCACCATCTACGAGCAGTACTTC
- - TRBJ1-5 TRBV6-1 CASSPGRVENQPQHF TGTGCCAGCAGTCCGGGTAGGGTTGAGAATCAGCCCCAGCATTTT
- - TRBJ1-2 TRBV12-3/TRBV12-4 CASRGISAHYGYTF TGTGCCAGCAGGGGGATATCGGCCCACTATGGCTACACCTTC
many - TRBJ1-5 TRBV20-1 CSARRSRNQPQHF TGCAGTGCTCGAAGGTCTCGCAATCAGCCCCAGCATTTT
many - TRBJ1-1 TRBV6-1 CAFGSGTEAFF TGTGCCTTTGGGTCCGGGACTGAAGCTTTCTTT
once - TRBJ1-5 TRBV5-1 CASSPTAGSNQPQHF TGCGCCAGCAGCCCAACCGCGGGCAGCAATCAGCCCCAGCATTTT
- TRBD1 TRBJ2-5 TRBV6-2/TRBV6-3 CASSFQSTGTGETQYF TGTGCCAGCAGTTTCCAGTCGACAGGGACAGGAGAGACCCAGTACTTC
many TRBD1 TRBJ1-2 TRBV7-3 CASSLKGETGKNYGYTF TGTGCCAGCAGCTTAAAGGGGGAGACAGGGAAAAACTATGGCTACACCTTC
many - TRBJ1-5 TRBV15 CATSREGGPNQPQHF TGTGCCACCAGCAGAGAAGGAGGGCCCAATCAGCCCCAGCATTTT
many TRBD1 TRBJ2-5 TRBV9 CASSLRDSGETQYF TGTGCCAGCAGCCTTAGGGACAGTGGGGAGACCCAGTACTTC
many - TRBJ1-3 TRBV4-1 CASSQGGGPGNTIYF TGCGCCAGCAGCCAAGGCGGGGGCCCAGGAAACACCATATATTTT
many - TRBJ2-6 TRBV6-1 CASSENWISSGANVLTF TGTGCCAGCAGTGAAAACTGGATAAGCTCTGGGGCCAACGTCCTGACTTTC